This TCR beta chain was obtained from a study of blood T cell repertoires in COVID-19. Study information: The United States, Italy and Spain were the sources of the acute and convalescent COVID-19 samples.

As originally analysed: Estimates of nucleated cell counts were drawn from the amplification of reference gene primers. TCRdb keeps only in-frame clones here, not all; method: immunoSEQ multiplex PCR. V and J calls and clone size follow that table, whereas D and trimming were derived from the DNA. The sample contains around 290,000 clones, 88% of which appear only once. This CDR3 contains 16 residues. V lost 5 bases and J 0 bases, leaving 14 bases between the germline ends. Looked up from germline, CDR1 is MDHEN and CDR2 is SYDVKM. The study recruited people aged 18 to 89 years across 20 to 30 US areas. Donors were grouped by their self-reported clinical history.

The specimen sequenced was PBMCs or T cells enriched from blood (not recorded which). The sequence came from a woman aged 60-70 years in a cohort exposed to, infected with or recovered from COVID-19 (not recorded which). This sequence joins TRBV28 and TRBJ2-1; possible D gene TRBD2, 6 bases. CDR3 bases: TGTGCCAGCAGTCCCTCCCTAGCGTTCTCCTACAATGAGCAGTTCTTC. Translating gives CASSPSLAFSYNEQFF.